This is a list of T cell receptor beta chains from one sample in a study of Ad26.COV2.S vaccination and SARS-CoV-2 variants. Some clones are missing from TCRdb's copy, which holds only in-frame ones; the method was immunoSEQ multiplex PCR. This sample has 350,000 to 500,000 clones; 88% occur once, and the top ten carry about 4%. The specimen was peripheral blood, collected in a trial of Ad26.COV2.S vaccine versus placebo. The receptors come from a person between 18 and 65 years old who received the Ad26.COV2.S COVID-19 vaccine or a placebo. The CDR3 runs from the conserved cysteine through the conserved F or W. Fields, in order: D gene, clone size, V gene, J gene, CDR3 DNA, CDR3 protein. A D gene is named only where the DNA matches it firmly. Clone size is shown for a subset of rows, as once, few, many or a class of expanded clone.

D: TRBD1; size: -; V: TRBV10-3; J: TRBJ1-2; DNA: TGTGCCATCAGTGGACAGGGAGGAAGTAGCTATGGCTACACCTTC; CDR3: CAISGQGGSSYGYTF
D: TRBD1; size: -; V: TRBV6-1; J: TRBJ1-2; DNA: TGTGCCAGCAGTGAAGTGGGACAGGGGCCTGGCTACACCTTC; CDR3: CASSEVGQGPGYTF
D: TRBD1; size: -; V: TRBV6-5; J: TRBJ1-1; DNA: TGTGCCAGCAGTTACTCAAGCAGGGGGAGGACTGAAGCTTTCTTT; CDR3: CASSYSSRGRTEAFF
D: -; size: -; V: TRBV28; J: TRBJ1-2; DNA: TGTGCCACCAGGAAGGACAACCCGGACTATGGCTACACCTTC; CDR3: CATRKDNPDYGYTF
D: -; size: -; V: TRBV19; J: TRBJ1-5; DNA: TGTGCCAGTAGTATGGGAAGGGGAACTAATCAGCCCCAGCATTTT; CDR3: CASSMGRGTNQPQHF
D: TRBD2; size: -; V: TRBV5-6; J: TRBJ2-3; DNA: TGTGCCAGCACGACTAGCGGGGGGGCTAATACGCAGTATTTT; CDR3: CASTTSGGANTQYF
D: -; size: few; V: TRBV7-8; J: TRBJ2-7; DNA: TGTGCCAGCAGCCCAATCCACGCACGGGGCGAGCAGTACTTC; CDR3: CASSPIHARGEQYF
D: TRBD2; size: -; V: TRBV5-1; J: TRBJ2-7; DNA: TGCGCCAGCAGCTTAGTAGCGGGGGCTTCCTACGAGCAGTACTTC; CDR3: CASSLVAGASYEQYF
D: TRBD1; size: few; V: TRBV4-3; J: TRBJ2-3; DNA: TGCGCCAGCAGCCAAGCCGGGACAGTCACTGCAGATACGCAGTATTTT; CDR3: CASSQAGTVTADTQYF
D: -; size: -; V: TRBV7-2; J: TRBJ2-3; DNA: TGTGCCAGCAGCTTAGTTTCCGCGGTTGATACGCAGTATTTT; CDR3: CASSLVSAVDTQYF
D: TRBD1; size: few; V: TRBV4-2; J: TRBJ1-4; DNA: TGTGCCAGCAGCCAAGATCCTGGGACAGGGGGTGAAAAACTGTTTTTT; CDR3: CASSQDPGTGGEKLFF
D: TRBD1; size: -; V: TRBV2; J: TRBJ1-5; DNA: TGTGCCAGCAGTGAAGCGCTGGGACAGGGGAGGGAGCCCCAGCATTTT; CDR3: CASSEALGQGREPQHF
D: -; size: -; V: TRBV9; J: TRBJ1-1; DNA: TGTGCCAGCAGCGTAGAAGGTTTGAACACTGAAGCTTTCTTT; CDR3: CASSVEGLNTEAFF
D: -; size: many; V: TRBV28; J: TRBJ1-3; DNA: TGTGCCAGCAACTTCTTCTCTGGAAACACCATATATTTT; CDR3: CASNFFSGNTIYF
D: TRBD1; size: -; V: TRBV5-1; J: TRBJ1-1; DNA: TGCGCCAGCAGCCCCCGGACAGGGGCGTACACTGAAGCTTTCTTT; CDR3: CASSPRTGAYTEAFF
D: -; size: -; V: TRBV19; J: TRBJ2-5; DNA: TGTGCCAGTAGTGTATCGGGGACGGCTCAAGAGACCCAGTACTTC; CDR3: CASSVSGTAQETQYF
D: TRBD1; size: few; V: TRBV2; J: TRBJ1-5; DNA: TGTGCCAGCAGTGAAGCCTCAGGGGGGATCAATCAGCCCCAGCATTTT; CDR3: CASSEASGGINQPQHF
D: -; size: -; V: TRBV7-2; J: TRBJ2-5; DNA: TGTGCCAGCAGCCCGTTTAGTCCCTCTATGCCCCATTTCCAGACCCAGTACTTC; CDR3: CASSPFSPSMPHFQTQYF
D: TRBD1; size: once; V: TRBV13; J: TRBJ1-1; DNA: TGTGCCAGCAGTCCGACAGGGTCTTTAAGCACTGAAGCTTTCTTT; CDR3: CASSPTGSLSTEAFF
D: -; size: -; V: TRBV11-2; J: TRBJ1-1; DNA: TGTGCCAGCAGCTTCTGGCAGAAGAACACTGAAGCTTTCTTT; CDR3: CASSFWQKNTEAFF
D: -; size: -; V: TRBV7-2; J: TRBJ2-1; DNA: TGTGCCAGCAGCTTAGAACCCGACTCATATGAGCAGTTCTTC; CDR3: CASSLEPDSYEQFF
D: -; size: -; V: TRBV19; J: TRBJ2-7; DNA: TGTGCCAGTAGTATAGGACCACCCTACGAGCAGTACTTC; CDR3: CASSIGPPYEQYF
D: TRBD1; size: -; V: TRBV2; J: TRBJ2-3; DNA: TGTGCCAGCACCCGGGACAGCCACACAGATACGCAGTATTTT; CDR3: CASTRDSHTDTQYF
D: -; size: -; V: TRBV7-2; J: TRBJ1-2; DNA: TGTGCCAGCAGCTTAGCGCGCGTAGGGGGTGGCTACACCTTC; CDR3: CASSLARVGGGYTF
D: -; size: -; V: TRBV7-6; J: TRBJ1-5; DNA: TGTGCCAGCAGCTTAGATGGGGCCCGCAATCAGCCCCAGCATTTT; CDR3: CASSLDGARNQPQHF
D: TRBD1; size: -; V: TRBV6-6; J: TRBJ2-1; DNA: TGTGCCAGCAGTAAACAGGGGGCGTTCTTGAATGAGCAGTTCTTC; CDR3: CASSKQGAFLNEQFF
D: -; size: -; V: TRBV15; J: TRBJ2-1; DNA: TGTGCCACCTCAGGCGGGTTGGGTAGTGAGCAGTTCTTC; CDR3: CATSGGLGSEQFF
D: -; size: few; V: TRBV7-9; J: TRBJ1-2; DNA: TGTGCCAGCAGCTTAGCTATCGGGTTCTATGGCTACACCTTC; CDR3: CASSLAIGFYGYTF
D: -; size: -; V: TRBV21-1; J: TRBJ2-5; DNA: TGTGCCAGCAGCAAAGGACAAAAAGAGACCCAGTACTTC; CDR3: CASSKGQKETQYF
D: -; size: -; V: TRBV7-7; J: TRBJ2-3; DNA: TGTGCTAGCAGCTTATTGCCCGGGGGCACAGATACGCAGTATTTT; CDR3: CASSLLPGGTDTQYF
D: -; size: -; V: TRBV2; J: TRBJ2-7; DNA: TGTGCCAGCAGTGACCCGGGACACAGCTCCTACGAGCAGTACTTC; CDR3: CASSDPGHSSYEQYF
D: -; size: -; V: TRBV7-9; J: TRBJ1-6; DNA: TGTGCCAGCAGGGATGGGGTCTCCTATAATTCACCCCTCCACTTT; CDR3: CASRDGVSYNSPLHF
D: TRBD1; size: -; V: TRBV10-3; J: TRBJ1-6; DNA: TGTGCCATCAGTGAGTCGTTGGGACAGAGTAATTCACCCCTCCACTTT; CDR3: CAISESLGQSNSPLHF
D: -; size: -; V: TRBV7-2; J: TRBJ2-5; DNA: TGTGCCAGCAGTTCCCAGGCCACAGCCCAAGAGACCCAGTACTTC; CDR3: CASSSQATAQETQYF
D: -; size: once; V: TRBV30; J: TRBJ2-5; DNA: TGTGCCTGGGCCTTGGGTTTTGGAGAGACCCAGTACTTC; CDR3: CAWALGFGETQYF
D: -; size: -; V: TRBV30; J: TRBJ2-7; DNA: TGTGCCTGGAGTGGGCAGCACTACGAGCAGTACTTC; CDR3: CAWSGQHYEQYF
D: -; size: -; V: TRBV7-9; J: TRBJ1-2; DNA: TGTGCCAGCAGCACCTACGGCGAAGAAGAAGGCTACACCTTC; CDR3: CASSTYGEEEGYTF
D: TRBD1; size: -; V: TRBV6-5; J: TRBJ1-2; DNA: TGTGCCAGCAGTTACTCGAGTGCAGGGGGCTATGGCTACACCTTC; CDR3: CASSYSSAGGYGYTF
D: -; size: once; V: TRBV5-1; J: TRBJ2-2; DNA: TGCGCCAGCAGCTTGGAACGAGGGGAGCTGTTTTTT; CDR3: CASSLERGELFF
D: -; size: -; V: TRBV7-2; J: TRBJ1-2; DNA: TGTGCCAGCAGCTTAAGCCGAGAGGGCTACACCTTC; CDR3: CASSLSREGYTF
D: -; size: -; V: TRBV19; J: TRBJ2-1; DNA: TGTGCCAGTAGTCGGGTTTCCTACAATGAGCAGTTCTTC; CDR3: CASSRVSYNEQFF
D: -; size: -; V: TRBV11-1; J: TRBJ2-6; DNA: TGTGCCAGCAGCTTAGGATCTGGGGCCAACGTCCTGACTTTC; CDR3: CASSLGSGANVLTF
D: TRBD1; size: -; V: TRBV19; J: TRBJ1-6; DNA: TGTGCCAGTACCCCCAGCGGGACAGGCAATTCACCCCTCCACTTT; CDR3: CASTPSGTGNSPLHF
D: TRBD2; size: -; V: TRBV5-1; J: TRBJ2-2; DNA: TGCGCCAGCAGCTCAACTAGCGGAGTTAACACCGGGGAGCTGTTTTTT; CDR3: CASSSTSGVNTGELFF
D: -; size: -; V: TRBV4-3; J: TRBJ1-5; DNA: TGCGCCAGCAGCCAGGGGGCCAGAGTTACCAATCAGCCCCAGCATTTT; CDR3: CASSQGARVTNQPQHF
D: -; size: -; V: TRBV4-2; J: TRBJ2-4; DNA: TGTGCCAGCAGCCAGGGGGATCTAGCCAAAAACATTCAGTACTTC; CDR3: CASSQGDLAKNIQYF
D: -; size: -; V: TRBV6-5; J: TRBJ1-4; DNA: TGTGCCAGCAGTCGGACCATTAATGAAAAACTGTTTTTT; CDR3: CASSRTINEKLFF
D: TRBD2; size: -; V: TRBV11-2; J: TRBJ2-5; DNA: TGTGCCAGCAGCTTAGATCTCGGGGGGGCCGACATCCAAGAGACCCAGTACTTC; CDR3: CASSLDLGGADIQETQYF
D: TRBD2; size: -; V: TRBV4-1; J: TRBJ2-7; DNA: TGCGCCAGCAGCCAAGTCGCTCCGGGACTAGCGCTGGAGCAGTACTTC; CDR3: CASSQVAPGLALEQYF
D: TRBD1; size: -; V: TRBV6-5; J: TRBJ2-5; DNA: TGTGCCAGCGGAAGGACAGGGGGGACGGGGGCCCAGTACTTC; CDR3: CASGRTGGTGAQYF
D: -; size: -; V: TRBV2; J: TRBJ2-5; DNA: TGTGCCAGCATGGGCTTCGAAGAGACCCAGTACTTC; CDR3: CASMGFEETQYF
D: TRBD1; size: -; V: TRBV4-3; J: TRBJ1-3; DNA: TGCGCCAGCAGCTACGGACAGGGGGCGGGAAACACCATATATTTT; CDR3: CASSYGQGAGNTIYF
D: -; size: -; V: TRBV3-1/TRBV3-2; J: TRBJ2-1; DNA: TGTGCCAGCAGCCAAGGGGGGTTTAGTGAGCAGTTCTTC; CDR3: CASSQGGFSEQFF
D: TRBD2; size: -; V: TRBV28; J: TRBJ2-3; DNA: TGTGCCAGCAGGTTAGCGGGGGGAACCTCCGGGGCGCAGTATTTT; CDR3: CASRLAGGTSGAQYF
D: -; size: -; V: TRBV27; J: TRBJ2-7; DNA: TGTGCCAGCAGTTCGCTAGGTCCCTACGAGCAGTACTTC; CDR3: CASSSLGPYEQYF